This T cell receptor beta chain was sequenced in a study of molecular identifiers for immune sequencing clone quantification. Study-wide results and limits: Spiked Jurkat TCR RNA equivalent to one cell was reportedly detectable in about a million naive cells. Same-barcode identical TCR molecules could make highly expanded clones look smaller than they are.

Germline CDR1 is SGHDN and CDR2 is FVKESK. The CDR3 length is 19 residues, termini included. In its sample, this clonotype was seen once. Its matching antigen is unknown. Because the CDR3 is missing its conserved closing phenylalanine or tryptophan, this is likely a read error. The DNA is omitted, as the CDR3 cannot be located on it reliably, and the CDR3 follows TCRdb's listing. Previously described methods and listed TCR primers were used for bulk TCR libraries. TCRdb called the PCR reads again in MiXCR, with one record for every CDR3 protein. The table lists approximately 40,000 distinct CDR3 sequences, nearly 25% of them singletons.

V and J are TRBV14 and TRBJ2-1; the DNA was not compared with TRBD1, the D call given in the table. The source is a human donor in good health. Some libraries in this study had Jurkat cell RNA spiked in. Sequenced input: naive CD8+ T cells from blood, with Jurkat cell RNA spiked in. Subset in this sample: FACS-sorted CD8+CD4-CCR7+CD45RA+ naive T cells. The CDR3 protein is CASSQDGIPQGSTYNERFL.